Listed below are T cell receptor beta chains from one sample, sequenced in a study of beta chain features in type 1 diabetes. Using immunoSEQ multiplex PCR, the repertoire was profiled, and TCRdb retains in-frame clones only, with some absent. The sample comprises some 400,000 clones, roughly 15% of which are singletons, and approximately 0.019% rests with the top ten. Sequencing input: naive CD4+ T cells from blood. These receptors all stem from a woman aged 18-29 years in good health. CDR3s include the opening cysteine and the closing phenylalanine or tryptophan. Each record gives: D gene, V gene, clone size, J gene, CDR3 protein, CDR3 DNA. A D gene is named only where the DNA matches it firmly. Size tells how often a clone was seen (once, few, many) or the class of an expanded clone, and some rows leave it out.

TRBD2	TRBV29-1	few	TRBJ2-1	CSVEDLRGGYNEQFF	TGCAGCGTTGAAGATCTCCGGGGGGGTTACAATGAGCAGTTCTTC
NA	TRBV6-5	NA	TRBJ2-6	CASSPRGFGANVLTF	TGTGCCAGCAGCCCCAGGGGATTTGGGGCCAACGTCCTGACTTTC
TRBD1	TRBV6-5	NA	TRBJ2-7	CASSRQGPTYEQYF	TGTGCCAGCAGTCGACAGGGTCCGACCTACGAGCAGTACTTC
NA	TRBV5-1	few	TRBJ2-5	CASSLGGGETQYF	TGCGCCAGCAGCTTGGGTGGCGGCGAGACCCAGTACTTC
NA	TRBV2	few	TRBJ1-5	CASSERKGNQPQHF	TGTGCCAGCAGCGAGAGAAAGGGGAATCAGCCCCAGCATTTT
NA	TRBV15	few	TRBJ1-5	CATSRSNQGNQPQHF	TGTGCCACCAGCAGGTCGAATCAGGGCAATCAGCCCCAGCATTTT
TRBD1	TRBV5-1	few	TRBJ1-5	CASSSGQGDQPQHF	TGCGCCAGCAGCTCGGGACAGGGAGATCAGCCCCAGCATTTT
TRBD2	TRBV9	few	TRBJ2-7	CASSVGSLAGYYEQYF	TGTGCCAGCAGCGTAGGTAGTCTAGCGGGGTACTACGAGCAGTACTTC
NA	TRBV9	few	TRBJ1-1	CASSVVVSGNTEAFF	TGTGCCAGCAGCGTAGTCGTGTCGGGGAACACTGAAGCTTTCTTT
TRBD2	TRBV4-2	NA	TRBJ2-1	CASSQDSPAGDNEQFF	TGTGCCAGCAGCCAAGACAGTCCAGCGGGGGACAATGAGCAGTTCTTC
TRBD1	TRBV28	few	TRBJ1-5	CASRDRGANQPQHF	TGTGCCAGCCGCGACAGGGGGGCCAATCAGCCCCAGCATTTT
TRBD1	TRBV30	few	TRBJ1-1	CAWRGDRVNTEAFF	TGTGCCTGGAGGGGCGACAGGGTAAACACTGAAGCTTTCTTT
TRBD1	TRBV2	few	TRBJ2-1	CASRTSDRAGTYNEQFF	TGTGCCAGCAGGACCTCCGACAGGGCTGGTACCTACAATGAGCAGTTCTTC
NA	TRBV15	NA	TRBJ2-1	CATSRNLGNEQFF	TGTGCCACCAGCAGGAACCTAGGCAATGAGCAGTTCTTC
TRBD1	TRBV19	few	TRBJ2-7	CASSSAGQGFYEQYF	TGTGCCAGCTCCAGTGCGGGACAGGGATTCTACGAGCAGTACTTC
NA	TRBV15	NA	TRBJ2-3	CATSRDRGTDTQYF	TGTGCCACCAGCAGAGATAGGGGAACAGATACGCAGTATTTT
NA	TRBV30	few	TRBJ1-3	CAWRRTEGGDTIYF	TGTGCCTGGAGGCGGACAGAGGGAGGGGACACCATATATTTT
TRBD2	TRBV6-1	few	TRBJ2-1	CASSDTGLAVRGDEQFF	TGTGCCAGCAGTGACACGGGACTAGCGGTTCGTGGGGATGAGCAGTTCTTC
NA	TRBV27	NA	TRBJ2-3	CASSPLRTSTDTQYF	TGTGCCAGCAGTCCCTTGAGGACTAGCACAGATACGCAGTATTTT
TRBD1	TRBV7-9	few	TRBJ1-5	CASSPTGQRNQPQHF	TGTGCCAGCAGCCCTACGGGACAGCGCAATCAGCCCCAGCATTTT
NA	TRBV5-6	few	TRBJ1-4	CASSSRSVQEKLFF	TGTGCCAGCAGCTCCAGGTCGGTTCAGGAAAAACTGTTTTTT
NA	TRBV5-6	NA	TRBJ2-3	CASTEASVSTDTQYF	TGTGCCAGCACCGAAGCTAGCGTGAGCACAGATACGCAGTATTTT
NA	TRBV30	few	TRBJ2-7	CAWTAGRSYEQYF	TGTGCCTGGACGGCGGGGCGCTCCTACGAGCAGTACTTC
TRBD1	TRBV5-1	few	TRBJ2-7	CASSSSTPGQGYEQYF	TGCGCCAGCAGCTCCTCTACCCCGGGACAGGGCTACGAGCAGTACTTC
NA	TRBV9	NA	TRBJ2-4	CASSVAKGVAKNIQYF	TGTGCCAGCAGCGTTGCAAAAGGGGTAGCCAAAAACATTCAGTACTTC
NA	TRBV29-1	NA	TRBJ1-5	CSVSEGHGNQPQHF	TGCAGCGTCTCCGAGGGCCACGGCAATCAGCCCCAGCATTTT
TRBD1	TRBV5-1	NA	TRBJ2-7	CASSGGQTVDEQYF	TGCGCCAGCAGCGGGGGACAGACGGTCGACGAGCAGTACTTC
TRBD1	TRBV6-7	few	TRBJ2-7	CASSKGQKTYEQYF	TGTGCCAGCAGCAAGGGACAGAAGACCTACGAGCAGTACTTC
TRBD2	TRBV2	NA	TRBJ2-1	CASSEQPSGRINEQFF	TGTGCCAGCAGTGAACAGCCTAGCGGGAGAATCAATGAGCAGTTCTTC
TRBD2	TRBV28	NA	TRBJ2-3	CASSTTSVSTDTQYF	TGTGCCAGCAGTACGACTAGCGTTTCCACAGATACGCAGTATTTT
NA	TRBV4-3	few	TRBJ1-2	CASSQGEGYGYTF	TGCGCCAGCAGCCAGGGAGAAGGCTATGGCTACACCTTC
TRBD2	TRBV11-2	NA	TRBJ2-5	CASSSNLAVRSQETQYF	TGTGCCAGCAGCTCAAACCTAGCGGTTCGATCACAAGAGACCCAGTACTTC
NA	TRBV19	NA	TRBJ2-4	CASSPRGRGNIQYF	TGTGCCAGTAGTCCGCGGGGACGGGGAAACATTCAGTACTTC
NA	TRBV28	few	TRBJ1-2	CATSQGPGYGYTF	TGTGCCACCAGCCAGGGTCCAGGCTATGGCTACACCTTC
TRBD2	TRBV5-1	few	TRBJ2-3	CASSLTSGSSTDTQYF	TGCGCCAGCAGCTTAACTAGCGGGAGTAGCACAGATACGCAGTATTTT
NA	TRBV6-5	NA	TRBJ2-1	CASSGQFVSYNEQFF	TGTGCCAGCAGTGGACAGTTCGTTTCCTACAATGAGCAGTTCTTC
NA	TRBV28	NA	TRBJ1-4	CASSTTGEKLFF	TGTGCCAGCTCCACGACCGGGGAAAAACTGTTTTTT
NA	TRBV6-5	NA	TRBJ2-7	CASSSYVGGSYEQYF	TGTGCCAGCAGTTCCTATGTTGGCGGATCCTACGAGCAGTACTTC
TRBD1	TRBV9	few	TRBJ2-7	CASSRGERTGGYEQYF	TGTGCCAGCAGCAGGGGGGAACGGACAGGGGGATACGAGCAGTACTTC
TRBD1	TRBV11-2	NA	TRBJ2-7	CASSGTGVAYEQYF	TGTGCCAGCAGCGGGACAGGGGTGGCCTACGAGCAGTACTTC
NA	TRBV7-8	few	TRBJ2-5	CASSLVAGDQYF	TGTGCCAGCAGCTTAGTAGCCGGCGACCAGTACTTC
NA	TRBV28	NA	TRBJ2-1	CASSFREGSYNEQFF	TGTGCCAGCAGTTTCAGGGAAGGGTCCTACAATGAGCAGTTCTTC
NA	TRBV30	NA	TRBJ1-1	CAWSTRPNTEAFF	TGTGCCTGGAGTACCAGGCCGAACACTGAAGCTTTCTTT
NA	TRBV14	NA	TRBJ2-1	CASSQPLQGSYNEQFF	TGTGCCAGCAGTCAGCCTCTACAGGGCTCCTACAATGAGCAGTTCTTC
NA	TRBV5-1	few	TRBJ2-5	CASSLPGAEETQYF	TGCGCCAGCAGCTTGCCAGGGGCGGAGGAGACCCAGTACTTC
NA	TRBV7-2	NA	TRBJ2-2	CASSSTVNTGELFF	TGTGCCAGCAGCTCGACAGTGAACACCGGGGAGCTGTTTTTT
TRBD2	TRBV19	NA	TRBJ2-1	CASSLTSGRGEQFF	TGTGCCAGTAGTTTGACTAGCGGGAGGGGCGAGCAGTTCTTC
NA	TRBV19	few	TRBJ2-3	CASSDLVADTQYF	TGTGCCAGTAGCGATCTAGTAGCAGATACGCAGTATTTT
NA	TRBV25-1	NA	TRBJ2-7	CASSEYLNEQYF	TGTGCCAGCAGTGAATATTTAAACGAGCAGTACTTC
NA	TRBV28	few	TRBJ2-1	CASKAYRDGLGNEQFF	TGTGCCAGCAAAGCATACAGGGACGGTTTGGGCAATGAGCAGTTCTTC
NA	TRBV28	NA	TRBJ2-7	CASSPALSGSYEQYF	TGTGCCAGCAGTCCTGCTCTTTCAGGGTCCTACGAGCAGTACTTC
TRBD1	TRBV5-4	NA	TRBJ2-2	CASSPGTVNTGELFF	TGTGCCAGCAGCCCCGGGACAGTAAACACCGGGGAGCTGTTTTTT
TRBD1	TRBV2	few	TRBJ1-2	CASSRTGGGNYGYTF	TGTGCCAGCAGTCGGACAGGGGGCGGGAACTATGGCTACACCTTC
TRBD1	TRBV18	few	TRBJ1-2	CASSPGQGDGYTF	TGTGCCAGCTCACCGGGACAGGGGGATGGCTACACCTTC